A single sample gave rise to the 13 T cell receptor beta chains below, sequenced in a study of human T cells and chemical hapten exposure. TCRdb reprocessed the RACE reads via MiXCR and lists one record per CDR3 protein. The sample lists 350,000 to 400,000 distinct CDR3 sequences, approximately 5.1% occurring once. Time point indicated: pre-sensitization, week 0. Treatment described: therapeutic diphenylcyclopropenone sensitization with weekly scalp DPC. Sample: whole blood, taken in connection with sensitization to the hapten diphenylcyclopropenone (DPC). The receptors derive from a woman aged 45-65 years with alopecia areata. Some clones in this sample may be carry-over from other donors' samples.

The sample holds many counts of this clonotype. V and J are TRBV27 and TRBJ1-5; tentatively, D is TRBD1 (5 bases). There are 14 residues in the CDR3. Germline V gives CDR1 MNHEY, CDR2 SMNVEV (reference sequence). The ends were cut back, 2 bases at V and 6 bases at J, with 11 bases in the middle. The CDR3 is CASSLGAEGQPQHF. CDR3 nucleotide sequence: TGTGCCAGCAGTTTAGGGGCCGAAGGTCAGCCCCAGCATTTT.

V gene TRBV6-2 or TRBV6-3 combines with J gene TRBJ1-5; D remains ambiguous. CDR3 length equals 14 residues. CDR1 is MNHEY and CDR2 is SVGEGT in the germline V gene. Deletions cut 6 bases from V and 1 base from J, with 10 bases between. CDR3 nucleotides: TGTGCCAGCAGACAAGACGGGAGCAATCAGCCCCAGCATTTT. Residues: CASRQDGSNQPQHF.

The V and J genes are TRBV13 and TRBJ1-6; unclear D gene. This CDR3 spans 12 amino acids. The V end was cut by 6 bases, the J end by 7 bases, with 7 bases between. In germline, CDR1 is PRHDT, CDR2 FYEKMQ (reference sequence). Here the CDR3 DNA reads TGTGCCAGCAGTGTGGCAAATTCACCCCTCCACTTT. Translated: CASSVANSPLHF. Supplemented by reference TRBV13 and TRBJ1-6, the full variable domain reads AAGVIQSPRHLIKEKRETATLKCYPIPRHDTVYWYQQGPGQDPQFLISFYEKMQSDKGSIPDRFSAQQFSDYHSELNMSSLELGDSALYFCASSVANSPLHFGNGTRLTVT.

A few counts support this clonotype. The genes are TRBV12-3 or TRBV12-4 and TRBJ1-1; D not certain. The CDR3 covers 16 residues. The ends were cut back, 2 bases at V and 2 bases at J, with 15 bases in the middle. CDR3 sequence reads: CASSLSGRADNTEAFF. CDR3 nucleotide sequence: TGTGCCAGCAGTTTATCGGGAAGGGCAGATAACACTGAAGCTTTCTTT.

This clonotype has at least ten counts. The chain has TRBV20-1 and TRBJ2-1; D ambiguous. The germline V gene encodes CDR1 DFQATT and CDR2 SNEGSKA (reference sequence). This CDR3 contains 13 residues. Between the trimmed V and J ends, which lost 5 bases and 7 bases, there was a span of 15 bases. CDR3 in DNA: TGCAGTGCTCCCAGATCAAGCTGGAATGAGCAGTTCTTC. It yields the protein CSAPRSSWNEQFF.

The gene calls are TRBV30 and TRBJ2-7; D tentatively fits TRBD1 or TRBD2 (5 bases each). The V end lost 0 bases, the J end lost 2 bases, and 11 bases lay between the germline ends. The CDR3 has 14 amino acids. The germline V gene has CDR1 GTSNPN and CDR2 SVGIG (reference sequence). CDR3 region: CAWSVGDGTYEQYF. The CDR3 DNA is TGTGCCTGGAGTGTAGGGGACGGAACCTACGAGCAGTACTTC. Full variable domain (rest looked up from reference TRBV30 and TRBJ2-7): SQTIHQWPATLVQPVGSPLSLECTVEGTSNPNLYWYRQAAGRGLQLLFYSVGIGQISSEVPQNLSASRPQDRQFILSSKKLLLSDSGFYLCAWSVGDGTYEQYFGPGTRLTVT.

The chain carries TRBV7-9 and TRBJ2-3, with D possibly TRBD2 on 5 matching bases. With 5 bases removed from V and 3 bases from J, the gap between germline ends came to 18 bases. Looked up from germline, CDR1 is SEHNR and CDR2 is FQNEAQ (reference sequence). This CDR3 contains 16 residues. This CDR3 reads CASSPIPIRETDTQYF. The CDR3, as DNA: TGTGCCAGCAGCCCCATTCCGATAAGGGAGACAGATACGCAGTATTTT.

This clonotype was found many times. The chain carries TRBV12-3 or TRBV12-4 and TRBJ1-2, with TRBD1 as a possible D gene (5 bases). This CDR3 is 13 amino acids long. V shed 3 bases and J shed 7 bases, with 12 bases lying between them. CDR3 DNA: TGTGCCAGCAGTTTGTGGGGCGCGAGTGGCTACACCTTC. This codes for CASSLWGASGYTF.

The V and J genes are TRBV11-3 and TRBJ2-5; 8 bases map to TRBD1. The CDR3 runs to 14 residues. The V gene's germline CDR1 is SGHNT and CDR2 YENEEA. With V trimmed by 8 bases and J by 2 bases, 7 bases remained unmatched. CDR3 DNA sequence: TGTGCCAGCCCTGGACAGGGCATGCAAGAGACCCAGTACTTC. It translates to CASPGQGMQETQYF.

Regarding this clonotype: At one end the junction does not follow the germline gene, possibly because of a read error. The gene calls are TRBV12-5 and TRBJ1-1, with 8 bases matching TRBD1. The CDR3 is 14 amino acids. Germline V gives CDR1 LGHNT, CDR2 FRNRAP. CDR3 coding DNA: TGTGCTAGTGGGTTGGGACAGGCGAACACTGAAGCTTTCTTT. Protein sequence: CASGLGQANTEAFF.

V is TRBV2 and J is TRBJ1-6; D remains unclear. V dropped 0 bases and J dropped 4 bases, with 7 bases sitting between them. There are 15 residues in the CDR3. Germline CDR1 and CDR2: SNHLY and FYNNEI. The CDR3: CASSEALGYNSPLHF. The CDR3 bases are TGTGCCAGCAGTGAAGCCCTGGGATATAATTCACCCCTCCACTTT.

This clonotype was picked up many times. This chain connects TRBV7-9 to TRBJ2-1; tentatively, D is TRBD1 or TRBD2 (5 bases each). The CDR3 is 14 amino acids. Germline CDR1 reads SEHNR; CDR2 reads FQNEAQ (reference sequence). V gave up 5 bases and J gave up 4 bases, with 12 bases separating them. The CDR3 sequence is CASSLEGTYNEQFF. The CDR3 DNA reads as TGTGCCAGCAGCCTGGAAGGGACGTACAATGAGCAGTTCTTC.

The sample holds a few counts of this clonotype. The chain carries TRBV7-2 and TRBJ2-2, with 10 bases that match TRBD2. The CDR3 is 15 amino acids. J gave up 6 bases and V 6 bases, and 7 bases lay outside the gene matches. Germline V gives CDR1 SGHTA, CDR2 FQGNSA. CDR3 region: CASSSGTSAPGELFF. The CDR3 region has the DNA TGTGCCAGCAGTTCCGGGACTAGCGCCCCCGGGGAGCTGTTTTTT.